This T cell receptor (beta chain) was identified during a study of cytomegalovirus exposure and HLA in healthy donors. Looking at the study overall: Unique TCRs from HLA-typed donors, 75 million to 100 million of them, were held in an early data release.

Primers for the PCR totalled 60 Vbeta and 13 Jbeta. TCRdb's copy holds only in-frame clones and misses some; the assay was immunoSEQ multiplex PCR. The sample shows about 120,000 clones, over 65% of them seen only once. Notes on this clone: Antigen: not known.

Study-wide results and caveats: Reportedly, cytomegalovirus status was diagnosed with high sensitivity and specificity. About 87% or about 30% of the time was how often most TCR beta V segments were productive, according to an earlier analysis.

CDR1 is MNHEY and CDR2 is SMNVEV in the germline V gene (reference sequence). The length of the CDR3 is 11 residues. Trimming cost V 2 bases and J 11 bases; bases outside gene matches: 2. This clonotype was sampled from a female donor in good health and CMV-seronegative. Material: PBMCs. This chain connects TRBV27 to TRBJ2-5, with 7 positions matching TRBD2. This CDR3 is CASSLGGEQYF. CDR3 nucleotides: TGTGCCAGCAGTTTAGGGGGGGAGCAGTACTTC.